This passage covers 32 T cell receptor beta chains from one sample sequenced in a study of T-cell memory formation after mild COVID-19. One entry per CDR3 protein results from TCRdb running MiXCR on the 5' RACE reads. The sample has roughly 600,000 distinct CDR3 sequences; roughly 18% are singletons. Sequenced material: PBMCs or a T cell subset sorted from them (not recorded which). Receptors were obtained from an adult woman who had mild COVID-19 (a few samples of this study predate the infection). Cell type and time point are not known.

The CDR3 is CAISEGNIQYF. The CDR3 DNA sequence: TGTGCCATCAGTGAAGGGAACATTCAGTACTTC. This chain connects TRBV10-3 to TRBJ2-4; no reliable D call. Germline V gives CDR1 ENHRY, CDR2 SYGVKD. Trimming removed 3 bases at V and 7 bases at J, with 4 bases between. The CDR3 runs 11 residues.

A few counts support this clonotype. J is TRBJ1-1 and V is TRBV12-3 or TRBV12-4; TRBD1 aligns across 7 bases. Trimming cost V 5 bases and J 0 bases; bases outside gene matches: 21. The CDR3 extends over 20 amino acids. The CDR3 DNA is TGTGCCAGCAGTCCCGGACAGGTAGGACACGTACTATTCATGAACACTGAAGCTTTCTTT. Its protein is CASSPGQVGHVLFMNTEAFF.

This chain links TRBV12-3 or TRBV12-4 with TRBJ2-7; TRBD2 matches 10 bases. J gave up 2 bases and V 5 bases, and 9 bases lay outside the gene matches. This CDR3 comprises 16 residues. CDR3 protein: CASSRSGLAQPYEQYF. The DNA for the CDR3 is TGTGCCAGCAGTCGATCGGGACTAGCGCAACCCTACGAGCAGTACTTC.

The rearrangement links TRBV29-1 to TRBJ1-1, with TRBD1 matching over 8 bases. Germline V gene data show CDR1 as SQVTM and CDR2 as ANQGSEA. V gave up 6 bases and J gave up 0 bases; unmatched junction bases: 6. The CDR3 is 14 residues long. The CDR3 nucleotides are TGCAGCGTAGCTTGGACAGGGATGAACACTGAAGCTTTCTTT. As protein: CSVAWTGMNTEAFF.

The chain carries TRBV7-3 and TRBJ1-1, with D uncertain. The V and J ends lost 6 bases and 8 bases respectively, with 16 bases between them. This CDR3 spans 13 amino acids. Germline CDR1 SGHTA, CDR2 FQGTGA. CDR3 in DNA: TGTGCCAGCAGTACAAAGGATTCGGCCGAAGCTTTCTTT. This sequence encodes CASSTKDSAEAFF.

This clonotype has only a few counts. The CDR3 spells CASSSLGGTDTQYF. The CDR3 nucleotides read TGTGCCAGCAGCTCCCTGGGGGGTACAGATACGCAGTATTTT. This chain joins TRBV6-5 and TRBJ2-3; D is possibly TRBD2 (6 bases). Trimming left V 6 bases short and J 3 bases short, with 13 bases between. The germline gives CDR1 MNHEY, CDR2 SVGAGI. CDR3 length: 14 amino acids.

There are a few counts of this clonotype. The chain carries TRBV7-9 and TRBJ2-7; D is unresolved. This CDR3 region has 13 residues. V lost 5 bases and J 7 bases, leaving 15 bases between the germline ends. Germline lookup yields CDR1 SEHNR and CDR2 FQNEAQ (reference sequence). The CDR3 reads CASSPDGLLEQYF. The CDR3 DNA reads TGTGCCAGCAGCCCAGACGGGCTATTAGAGCAGTACTTC.

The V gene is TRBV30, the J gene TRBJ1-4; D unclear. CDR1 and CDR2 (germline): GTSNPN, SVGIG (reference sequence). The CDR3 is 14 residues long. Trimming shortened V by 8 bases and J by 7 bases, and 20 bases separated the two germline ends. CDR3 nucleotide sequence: TGTGCCGGAGTCTCGGAGGGAAGCCTTGAAAAACTGTTTTTT. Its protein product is CAGVSEGSLEKLFF. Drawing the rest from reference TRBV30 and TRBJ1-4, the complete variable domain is SQTIHQWPATLVQPVGSPLSLECTVEGTSNPNLYWYRQAAGRGLQLLFYSVGIGQISSEVPQNLSASRPQDRQFILSSKKLLLSDSGFYLCAGVSEGSLEKLFFGSGTQLSVL.

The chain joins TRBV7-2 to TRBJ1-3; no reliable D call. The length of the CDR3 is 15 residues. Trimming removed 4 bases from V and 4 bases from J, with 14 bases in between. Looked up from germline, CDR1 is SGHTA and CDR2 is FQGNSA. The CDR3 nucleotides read TGTGCCAGCAGCTCTGGACGCGGGAGGGGAAACACCATATATTTT. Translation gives CASSSGRGRGNTIYF.

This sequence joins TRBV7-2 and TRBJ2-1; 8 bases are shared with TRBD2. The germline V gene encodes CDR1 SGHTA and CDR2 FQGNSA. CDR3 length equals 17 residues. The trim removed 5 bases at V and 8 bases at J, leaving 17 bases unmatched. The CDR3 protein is CASSARAGADPGDEQFF. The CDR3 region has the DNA TGTGCCAGCAGCGCTAGAGCGGGGGCCGACCCGGGTGATGAGCAGTTCTTC.

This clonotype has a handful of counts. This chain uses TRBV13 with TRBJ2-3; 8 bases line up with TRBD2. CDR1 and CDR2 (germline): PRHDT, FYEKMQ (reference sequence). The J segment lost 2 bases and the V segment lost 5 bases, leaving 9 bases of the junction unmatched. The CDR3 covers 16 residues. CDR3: CASSHERGQNTDTQYF. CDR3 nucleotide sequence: TGTGCCAGCAGCCACGAGCGGGGGCAAAACACAGATACGCAGTATTTT. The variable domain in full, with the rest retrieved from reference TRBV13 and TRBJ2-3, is AAGVIQSPRHLIKEKRETATLKCYPIPRHDTVYWYQQGPGQDPQFLISFYEKMQSDKGSIPDRFSAQQFSDYHSELNMSSLELGDSALYFCASSHERGQNTDTQYFGPGTRLTVL.

DNA of the CDR3: TGTGCCAGCCAGCCCGGTAGCACAGATACGCAGTATTTT. Protein sequence: CASQPGSTDTQYF. The chain recombines TRBV12-3 or TRBV12-4 with TRBJ2-3; D remains unclear. This CDR3 is built from 13 residues. Trimming removed 8 bases at V and 0 bases at J, with 9 bases between.

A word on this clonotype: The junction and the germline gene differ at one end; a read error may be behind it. The CDR3 here is CASSQDLQGWNTEDFF. The CDR3 bases are TGCGCCAGCAGCCAAGATCTACAGGGGTGGAACACTGAAGATTTCTTT. This chain links TRBV4-3 with TRBJ1-1; TRBD1 matches 7 bases. There are 16 residues in the CDR3. Germline loops: CDR1 LGHNA, CDR2 YSLEER.

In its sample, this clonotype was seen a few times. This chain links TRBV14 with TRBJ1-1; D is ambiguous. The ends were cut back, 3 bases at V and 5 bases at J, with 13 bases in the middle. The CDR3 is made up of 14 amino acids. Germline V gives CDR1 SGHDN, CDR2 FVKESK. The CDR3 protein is CASSQILPGTEAFF. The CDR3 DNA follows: TGTGCCAGCAGCCAGATTCTCCCGGGGACTGAAGCTTTCTTT.

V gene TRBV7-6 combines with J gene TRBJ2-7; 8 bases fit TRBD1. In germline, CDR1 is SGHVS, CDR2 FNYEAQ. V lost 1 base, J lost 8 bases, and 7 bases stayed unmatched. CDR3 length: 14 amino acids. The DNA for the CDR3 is TGTGCCAGCAGCTTAGGGGACAGGTCGAACAAGCAGTACTTC. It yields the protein CASSLGDRSNKQYF.

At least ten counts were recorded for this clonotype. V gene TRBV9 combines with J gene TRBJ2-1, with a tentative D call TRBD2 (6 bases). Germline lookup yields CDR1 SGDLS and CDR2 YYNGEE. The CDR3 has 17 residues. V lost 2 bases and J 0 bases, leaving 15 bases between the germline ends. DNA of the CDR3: TGTGCCAGCAGCGTTTCTAGGACTACCGACTCCTACAATGAGCAGTTCTTC. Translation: CASSVSRTTDSYNEQFF.

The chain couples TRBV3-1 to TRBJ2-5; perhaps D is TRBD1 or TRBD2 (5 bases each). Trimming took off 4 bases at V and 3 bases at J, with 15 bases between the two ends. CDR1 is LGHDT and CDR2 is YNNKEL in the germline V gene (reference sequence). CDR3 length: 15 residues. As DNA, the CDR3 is TGTGCCAGCAGCCGCCCATACGGGGCGGAAGAGACCCAGTACTTC. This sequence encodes CASSRPYGAEETQYF.

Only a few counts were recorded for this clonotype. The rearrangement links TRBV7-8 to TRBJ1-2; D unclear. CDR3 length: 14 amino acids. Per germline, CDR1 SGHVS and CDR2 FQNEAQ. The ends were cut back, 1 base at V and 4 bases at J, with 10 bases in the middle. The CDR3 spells CASSLVLETYGYTF. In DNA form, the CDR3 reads TGTGCCAGCAGCTTAGTTCTGGAAACCTATGGCTACACCTTC. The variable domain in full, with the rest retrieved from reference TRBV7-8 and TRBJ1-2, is GAGVSQSPRYKVAKRGQDVALRCDPISGHVSLFWYQQALGQGPEFLTYFQNEAQLDKSGLPSDRFFAERPEGSVSTLKIQRTQQEDSAVYLCASSLVLETYGYTFGSGTRLTVV.

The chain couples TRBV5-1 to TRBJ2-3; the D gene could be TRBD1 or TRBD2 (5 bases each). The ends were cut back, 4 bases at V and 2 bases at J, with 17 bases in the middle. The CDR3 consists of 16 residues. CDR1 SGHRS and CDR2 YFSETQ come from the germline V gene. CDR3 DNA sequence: TGCGCCAGCAGCATCCGGGACGTACTATTCACAGATACGCAGTATTTT. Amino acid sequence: CASSIRDVLFTDTQYF.

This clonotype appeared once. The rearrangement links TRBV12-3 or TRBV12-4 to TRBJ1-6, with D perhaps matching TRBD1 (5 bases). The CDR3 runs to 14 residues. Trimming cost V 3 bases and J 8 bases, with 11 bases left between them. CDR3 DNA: TGTGCCAGCAGTTTTTCGGGGGGTGATTCACCCCTCCACTTT. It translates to CASSFSGGDSPLHF.

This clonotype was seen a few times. CDR3 amino acids: CASSSGGGARETQYF. CDR3 in DNA: TGTGCCAGCAGTTCGGGCGGGGGGGCCAGAGAGACCCAGTACTTC. The chain carries TRBV6-5 and TRBJ2-5; 9 bases are a match to TRBD2. CDR3 length: 15 amino acids. Germline lookup yields CDR1 MNHEY and CDR2 SVGAGI. V gave up 4 bases and J gave up 4 bases; unmatched junction bases: 7.

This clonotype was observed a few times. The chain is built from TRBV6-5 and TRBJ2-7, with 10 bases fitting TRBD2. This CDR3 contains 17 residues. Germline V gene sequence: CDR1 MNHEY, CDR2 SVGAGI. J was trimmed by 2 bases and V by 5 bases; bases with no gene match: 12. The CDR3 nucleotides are TGTGCCAGCAGTCCGACGCAACTAGCGGGACTAACCTACGAGCAGTACTTC. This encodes CASSPTQLAGLTYEQYF.

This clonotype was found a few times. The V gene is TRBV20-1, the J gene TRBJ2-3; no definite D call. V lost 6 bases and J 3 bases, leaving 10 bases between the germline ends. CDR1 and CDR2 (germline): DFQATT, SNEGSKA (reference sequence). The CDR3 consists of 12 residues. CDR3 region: CSATSRTDTQYF. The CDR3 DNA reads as TGCAGTGCCACATCACGGACAGATACGCAGTATTTT.

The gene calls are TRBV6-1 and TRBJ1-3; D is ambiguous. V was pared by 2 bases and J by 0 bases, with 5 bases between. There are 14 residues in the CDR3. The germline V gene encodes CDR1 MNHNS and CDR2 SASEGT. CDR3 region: CASSEKGSGNTIYF. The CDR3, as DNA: TGTGCCAGCAGTGAAAAGGGCTCTGGAAACACCATATATTTT.

The CDR3 sequence is CASSLIREREQYF. CDR3 DNA sequence: TGTGCCAGCAGCTTAATTAGGGAGCGGGAGCAGTACTTC. J is TRBJ2-7 and V is TRBV7-2; weak D call: TRBD2 (5 bases). CDR3 length equals 13 residues. CDR1 is SGHTA and CDR2 is FQGNSA in the germline V gene. Between the trimmed V and J ends, which lost 2 bases and 7 bases, there was a span of 12 bases.

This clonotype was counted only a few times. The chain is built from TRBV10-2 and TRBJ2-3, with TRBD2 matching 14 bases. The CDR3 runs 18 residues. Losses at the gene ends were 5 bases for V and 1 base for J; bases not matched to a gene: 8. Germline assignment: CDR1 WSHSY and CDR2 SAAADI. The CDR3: CASSLTSGRARGTDTQYF. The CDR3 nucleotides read TGCGCCAGCAGTCTGACTAGCGGGAGGGCCCGGGGCACAGATACGCAGTATTTT.

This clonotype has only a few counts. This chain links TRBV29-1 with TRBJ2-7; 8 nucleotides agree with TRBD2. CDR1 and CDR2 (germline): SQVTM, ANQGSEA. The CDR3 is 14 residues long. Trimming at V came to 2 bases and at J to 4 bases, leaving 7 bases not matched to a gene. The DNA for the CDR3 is TGCAGCGTTGAAACGGGAGGGAGAGATTACGAGCAGTACTTC. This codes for CSVETGGRDYEQYF.

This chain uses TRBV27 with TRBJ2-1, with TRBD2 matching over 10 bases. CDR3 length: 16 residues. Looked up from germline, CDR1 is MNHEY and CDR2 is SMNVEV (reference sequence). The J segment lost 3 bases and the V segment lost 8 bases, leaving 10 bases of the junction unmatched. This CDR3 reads CASFSKREGGYNEQFF. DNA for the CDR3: TGTGCCAGCTTTTCCAAGCGGGAGGGCGGCTACAATGAGCAGTTCTTC.

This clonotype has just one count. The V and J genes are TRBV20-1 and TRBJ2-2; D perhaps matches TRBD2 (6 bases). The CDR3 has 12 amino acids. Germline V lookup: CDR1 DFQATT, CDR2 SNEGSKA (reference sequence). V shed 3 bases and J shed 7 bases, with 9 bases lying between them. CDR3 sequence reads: CSASRGYGELFF. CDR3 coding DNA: TGCAGTGCTAGTCGGGGGTACGGGGAGCTGTTTTTT.

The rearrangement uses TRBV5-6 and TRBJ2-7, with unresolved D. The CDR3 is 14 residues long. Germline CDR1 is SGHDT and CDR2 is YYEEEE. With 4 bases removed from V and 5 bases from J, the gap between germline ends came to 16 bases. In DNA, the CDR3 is TGTGCCAGCAGCCCGTGGCCAGGTGCGGACGAGCAGTACTTC. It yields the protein CASSPWPGADEQYF. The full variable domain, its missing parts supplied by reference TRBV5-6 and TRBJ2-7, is DAGVTQSPTHLIKTRGQQVTLRCSPKSGHDTVSWYQQALGQGPQFIFQYYEEEERQRGNFPDRFSGHQFPNYSSELNVNALLLGDSALYLCASSPWPGADEQYFGPGTRLTVT.

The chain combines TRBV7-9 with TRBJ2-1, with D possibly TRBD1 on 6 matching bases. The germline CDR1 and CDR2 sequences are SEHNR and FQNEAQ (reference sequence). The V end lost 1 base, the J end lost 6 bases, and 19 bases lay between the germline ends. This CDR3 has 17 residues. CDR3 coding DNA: TGTGCCAGCAGCTTAGAAGGGGGATCTAATGGGCCCAATGAGCAGTTCTTC. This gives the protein CASSLEGGSNGPNEQFF.

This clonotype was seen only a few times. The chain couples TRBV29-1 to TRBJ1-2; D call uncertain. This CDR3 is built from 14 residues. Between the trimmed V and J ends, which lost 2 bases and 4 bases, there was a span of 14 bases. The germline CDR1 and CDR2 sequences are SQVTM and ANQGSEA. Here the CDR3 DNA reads TGCAGCGTTGAATTTTCCGGAACCCTCTATGGCTACACCTTC. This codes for CSVEFSGTLYGYTF. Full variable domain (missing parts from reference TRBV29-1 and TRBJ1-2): SAVISQKPSRDICQRGTSLTIQCQVDSQVTMMFWYRQQPGQSLTLIATANQGSEATYESGFVIDKFPISRPNLTFSTLTVSNMSPEDSSIYLCSVEFSGTLYGYTFGSGTRLTVV.